These 22 T cell receptor beta chains originate from one sample sequenced in a study of blood T cell repertoires in COVID-19. Clones were sequenced by immunoSEQ multiplex PCR, and TCRdb holds only the in-frame ones, with some missing. This sample has about 180,000 clones, with less than 90% found just once. The sample comprised peripheral blood. These receptors all stem from a woman between 65 and 79 years old with COVID-19, enrolled during active disease.

The V and J genes are TRBV5-1 and TRBJ2-1, with 7 nucleotides matching TRBD2. Germline V gene data show CDR1 as SGHRS and CDR2 as YFSETQ. V was pared by 3 bases and J by 3 bases, with 3 bases of the junction left unmatched. This CDR3 comprises 14 residues. CDR3 protein: CASSSGLNYNEQFF. Here the CDR3 DNA reads TGCGCCAGCAGCTCGGGACTAAACTACAATGAGCAGTTCTTC.

This chain uses TRBV27 with TRBJ2-1; the D gene is possibly TRBD2 (7 bases). With 4 bases removed from V and 7 bases from J, the gap between germline ends came to 20 bases. Germline V CDR1 and CDR2: MNHEY, SMNVEV (reference sequence). The CDR3 contains 16 residues. As DNA, the CDR3 is TGTGCCAGCAGTTCCCATAAGGGGGGGTCAGGGAATGAGCAGTTCTTC. Its translation: CASSSHKGGSGNEQFF.

The chain employs TRBV2 and TRBJ1-2; possibly TRBD1 for D (6 bases). CDR1 is SNHLY and CDR2 is FYNNEI in the germline V gene. The CDR3 consists of 14 residues. Trimming shortened V by 2 bases and J by 8 bases, and 15 bases separated the two germline ends. The CDR3 sequence: CASSEQGIGLGYTF. The CDR3 bases are TGTGCCAGCAGTGAACAGGGGATTGGATTGGGCTACACCTTC.

This clone was counted once. V usage is TRBV28 and J usage is TRBJ2-1; TRBD2 aligns across 15 bases. V was clipped by 3 bases and J by 9 bases; unmatched bases: 9. The V gene's germline CDR1 is MDHEN and CDR2 SYDVKM. The CDR3 runs to 17 residues. DNA of the CDR3: TGTGCCAGCAGTTTGCCCGGGACTAGCGGGAGGCGGGTTGAGCAGTTCTTC. Protein product: CASSLPGTSGRRVEQFF.

The V and J genes are TRBV3-1 (or the pseudogene TRBV3-2) and TRBJ2-7; a weak D match, TRBD2 (6 bases). Trimming pared 4 bases from V and 4 bases from J, leaving 14 bases between. Germline V CDR1 and CDR2: LGHDT, YNNKEL (reference sequence). The CDR3 covers 14 residues. The CDR3 reads CASSPGLTNYEQYF. The CDR3 DNA reads TGTGCCAGCAGCCCGGGACTCACAAATTACGAGCAGTACTTC.

V gene TRBV27 combines with J gene TRBJ1-1, with D possibly matching TRBD1 (5 bases). V lost 0 bases and J 1 base, leaving 12 bases between the germline ends. Looked up from germline, CDR1 is MNHEY and CDR2 is SMNVEV (reference sequence). The CDR3 spans 16 residues. CDR3 loop: CASSLSRDYKNTEAFF. For the CDR3, the DNA is TGTGCCAGCAGTTTATCGAGGGACTACAAGAACACTGAAGCTTTCTTT.

V usage is TRBV27 and J usage is TRBJ2-4; D possibly corresponds to TRBD2 (6 bases). The CDR3 has 15 residues. V was pared by 4 bases and J by 0 bases, with 10 bases between. Germline V gene data show CDR1 as MNHEY and CDR2 as SMNVEV (reference sequence). The CDR3 reads CASSSSALAKNIQYF. The CDR3 DNA reads as TGTGCCAGCAGTTCTAGCGCTCTAGCCAAAAACATTCAGTACTTC.

The rearrangement joins TRBV5-1 to TRBJ2-5, with a tentative D call TRBD2 (5 bases). The CDR3 is 15 amino acids. V lost 0 bases, J lost 5 bases, and 14 bases lay in between. Germline values: CDR1 SGHRS, CDR2 YFSETQ. CDR3 sequence (DNA): TGCGCCAGCAGCTTGGACGTCCGCTCGGGGGAGACCCAGTACTTC. This translates into CASSLDVRSGETQYF. Full variable domain (remainder filled in from reference TRBV5-1 and TRBJ2-5): KAGVTQTPRYLIKTRGQQVTLSCSPISGHRSVSWYQQTPGQGLQFLFEYFSETQRNKGNFPGRFSGRQFSNSRSEMNVSTLELGDSALYLCASSLDVRSGETQYFGPGTRLLVL.

The chain recombines TRBV18 with TRBJ2-4; possibly TRBD1 for D (6 bases). Trimming pared 3 bases from V and 0 bases from J, leaving 15 bases between. Germline CDR1 is KGHSH and CDR2 is LQKENI. The CDR3 runs 17 residues. DNA of the CDR3: TGTGCCAGCTCACCTCTGCCCACAGGGCTAGCCAAAAACATTCAGTACTTC. Translating gives CASSPLPTGLAKNIQYF.

This chain connects TRBV9 to TRBJ1-3, with D maybe TRBD1 (6 bases). CDR1 and CDR2 from the germline V gene are SGDLS and YYNGEE. V was clipped by 5 bases and J by 1 base, with 10 bases between them. The CDR3 has 14 amino acids. CDR3 nucleotide sequence: TGTGCCAGCAGTCAGGACAGATCTGGAAACACCATATATTTT. Its translation is CASSQDRSGNTIYF.

The chain employs TRBV7-9 and TRBJ1-4; TRBD1 might be the D (5 bases). CDR1 is SEHNR and CDR2 is FQNEAQ in the germline V gene (reference sequence). The V gene lost 3 bases and the J gene lost 5 bases, with 10 bases spanning the gap. The CDR3 contains 14 residues. CDR3 sequence: CASSFGGENEKLFF. CDR3 nucleotide sequence: TGTGCCAGCAGCTTCGGGGGGGAGAATGAAAAACTGTTTTTT.

V gene TRBV28 combines with J gene TRBJ2-3, with a weak D call TRBD1 (5 bases). The CDR3 is 16 amino acids. Trimming removed 7 bases at V and 4 bases at J, with 21 bases between. The V gene's germline CDR1 is MDHEN and CDR2 SYDVKM. CDR3 in DNA: TGTGCCAGCACCCTTCCTGGCCGGCGGACATCAGATACGCAGTATTTT. Its protein is CASTLPGRRTSDTQYF.

J is TRBJ1-2 and V is TRBV11-2; a weak D match, TRBD1 (5 bases). With 2 bases removed from V and 3 bases from J, the gap between germline ends came to 10 bases. This CDR3 is 14 amino acids long. Germline assignment: CDR1 SGHAT and CDR2 FQNNGV. DNA of the CDR3: TGTGCCAGCAGCTTAAGTACAGGACACTATGGCTACACCTTC. Encoded protein: CASSLSTGHYGYTF.

This rearrangement joins TRBV19 to TRBJ2-5; possible D gene TRBD1, 6 bases. This CDR3 spans 16 amino acids. V was cut by 5 bases and J by 5 bases, with 21 bases left in between. Germline CDR1 reads LNHDA; CDR2 reads SQIVND (reference sequence). The CDR3 region has the DNA TGTGCCAGTAGTCCGACATGGACAGCTGAAAGCGAGACCCAGTACTTC. It encodes CASSPTWTAESETQYF.

This chain links TRBV6-6 with TRBJ2-7; D possibly corresponds to TRBD2 (6 bases). This CDR3 is 12 amino acids long. Trimming took 10 bases from V and 7 from J, leaving 17 bases between them. Germline V lookup: CDR1 MNHNY, CDR2 SVGAGI (reference sequence). The CDR3 loop reads CATQRAGNEQYF. The CDR3 region has the DNA TGTGCCACCCAGAGGGCGGGAAATGAGCAGTACTTC.

The chain uses TRBV9 and TRBJ1-4; TRBD1 matches at 7 bases. Germline assignment: CDR1 SGDLS and CDR2 YYNGEE. J lost 4 bases, V lost 3 bases, and 0 bases had no gene match. This CDR3 has 13 residues. The CDR3 spells CASSDRGNEKLFF. DNA for the CDR3: TGTGCCAGCAGCGACAGGGGTAATGAAAAACTGTTTTTT.

This chain connects TRBV28 to TRBJ2-2; possibly TRBD2 for D (7 bases). The CDR3 runs 13 residues. Germline loops: CDR1 MDHEN, CDR2 SYDVKM. Between the trimmed V and J ends, which lost 8 bases and 4 bases, there was a span of 11 bases. CDR3 coding DNA: TGTGCCAGCGGGAGGGGGAGCACCGGGGAGCTGTTTTTT. Encoded protein: CASGRGSTGELFF. The variable domain in full, completed from reference TRBV28 and TRBJ2-2, reads DVKVTQSSRYLVKRTGEKVFLECVQDMDHENMFWYRQDPGLGLRLIYFSYDVKMKEKGDIPEGYSVSREKKERFSLILESASTNQTSMYLCASGRGSTGELFFGEGSRLTVL.

The J gene is TRBJ1-1, the V gene TRBV14, with a weak D call TRBD1 (6 bases). Trimming took off 3 bases at V and 1 base at J, with 12 bases between the two ends. The CDR3 covers 15 residues. Germline CDR1 and CDR2: SGHDN and FVKESK. Here the CDR3 reads CASSQGQIWNTEAFF. DNA of the CDR3: TGTGCCAGCAGCCAGGGACAAATTTGGAACACTGAAGCTTTCTTT.

The CDR3 nucleotides read TGTGCCAGCAGCCCCGCCAGGCTACTTGCCTGGGAGCAGTACTTC. As protein: CASSPARLLAWEQYF. The J gene is TRBJ2-7, the V gene TRBV5-8; D gene ambiguous. The germline gives CDR1 SGHTS, CDR2 YDEGEE. This CDR3 has 15 amino acids. The V end lost 4 bases, the J end lost 7 bases, and 21 bases lay between the germline ends. The variable domain in full, completed from reference TRBV5-8 and TRBJ2-7, reads EAGVTQSPTHLIKTRGQQATLRCSPISGHTSVYWYQQALGLGLQFLLWYDEGEERNRGNFPPRFSGRQFPNYSSELNVNALELEDSALYLCASSPARLLAWEQYFGPGTRLTVT.

The chain couples TRBV2 to TRBJ2-1; a weak D match, TRBD2 (6 bases). Trimming took 4 bases from V and 11 from J, leaving 15 bases between them. The germline CDR1 and CDR2 sequences are SNHLY and FYNNEI. The CDR3 is 13 amino acids. CDR3 in amino acids: CASSVGTAGQQFF. CDR3 sequence (DNA): TGTGCCAGCAGTGTAGGGACGGCGGGGCAGCAGTTCTTC.

Note on this clone: This specimen includes other DNA sequences encoding the same CDR3. The chain is built from TRBV18 and TRBJ1-1; 8 bases align to TRBD1. The CDR3 sequence is 14 residues long. CDR1 and CDR2 from the germline V gene are KGHSH and LQKENI. V trimming: 2 bases; J trimming: 3 bases; junction bases outside the gene matches: 2. The CDR3 protein is CASSPNRGDTEAFF. DNA of the CDR3: TGTGCCAGCTCACCAAACAGGGGGGACACTGAAGCTTTCTTT.

The chain employs TRBV5-6 and TRBJ2-7; D unresolved. The CDR3 is 14 amino acids. Per germline, CDR1 SGHDT and CDR2 YYEEEE. The V end lost 1 base, the J end lost 2 bases, and 10 bases lay between the germline ends. The CDR3: CASSLRQVTYEQYF. The CDR3 DNA reads TGTGCCAGCAGCTTGAGGCAGGTCACCTACGAGCAGTACTTC.